This T cell receptor (beta chain) is from a study of T cell responses to AZD1222 COVID-19 vaccine. The data were produced by immunoSEQ multiplex PCR, yet TCRdb's version contains in-frame clones alone and is incomplete. Among 180,000 or so clones listed, about 93% were seen once. To note about this clone: As yet, its antigen is unknown.

V was pared by 4 bases and J by 6 bases, with 6 bases between. The CDR3 extends over 12 amino acids. The germline V gene has CDR1 MNHEY and CDR2 SMNVEV (reference sequence). General study results and limits: The peak T cell response came first, and repertoires were sampled only after it.

The V gene is TRBV27, the J gene TRBJ2-2; D gene ambiguous. The TCR comes from an adult in good health. This specimen was peripheral blood, taken on day 0 of AZD1222 vaccination. CDR3 sequence: CASSYPAGELFF. The CDR3 region has the DNA TGTGCCAGCAGTTACCCAGCCGGGGAGCTGTTTTTT.